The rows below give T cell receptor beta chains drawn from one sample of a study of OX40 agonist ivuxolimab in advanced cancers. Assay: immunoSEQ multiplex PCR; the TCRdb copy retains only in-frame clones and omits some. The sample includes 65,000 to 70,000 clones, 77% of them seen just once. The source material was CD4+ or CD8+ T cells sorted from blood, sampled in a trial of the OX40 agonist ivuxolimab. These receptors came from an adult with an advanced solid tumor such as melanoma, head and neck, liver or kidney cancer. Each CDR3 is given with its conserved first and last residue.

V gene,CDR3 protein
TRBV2,CASNLADPNTEAFF
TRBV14,CASSQERNTEAFF
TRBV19,CASRSLRRAALSGANVLTF
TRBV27,CASSLGQGFSYEQYF
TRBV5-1,CASSATGLEAAFF
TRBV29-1,CSVEDKYGYTF
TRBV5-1,CASSETGGADTIYF
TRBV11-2,CASTGSGANVLTF
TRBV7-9,CASSQTGTGPGNTIYF
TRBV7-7,CASSLRGDNEQFF
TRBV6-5,CASSRTGGYGYTF
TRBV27,CASMTGGLDTQYF
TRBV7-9,CAQAFSRGRLNEQFF
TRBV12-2,CASRLASDTHSGSYEQYF
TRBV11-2,CASSLVLPRLEVSF
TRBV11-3,CASSLGHQNTEAFF
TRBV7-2,CASSFAGSNTGELFF
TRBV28,CASSQAGLEKLFF
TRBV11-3,CASSSGQAFLSYEQYF
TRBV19,CASSTKQQLLYEQYF
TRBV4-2,CASSQDLADNYGYTF
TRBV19,CASSTRDRPDHEQYF
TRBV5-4,CASSLGGLAGADPFF
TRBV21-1,CASSTHQRGTYEQYF
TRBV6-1,CASRTRDRGNEQFF